The 16 T cell receptor beta chains below all came from one sample that was sequenced in a study of cytomegalovirus exposure and HLA in healthy donors. PCR amplification relied on 60 Vbeta primers (plus 13 Jbeta primers). The repertoire was sequenced with immunoSEQ multiplex PCR; TCRdb's copy has only in-frame clones and lacks some. The sample shows about 190,000 clones, more than 75% of them seen only once. Specimen: PBMCs. These receptors were taken from a man aged 25-45 years in good health and CMV-seronegative.

The chain uses TRBV6-5 and TRBJ2-7; TRBD1 is a possible D gene (8 bases). Germline CDR1 and CDR2: MNHEY and SVGAGI. The CDR3 length is 14 residues. Trimming shortened V by 7 bases and J by 4 bases, and 17 bases separated the two germline ends. The CDR3 DNA reads as TGTGCCAGCACGAGGACAGGGAGGGGATACGAGCAGTACTTC. This codes for CASTRTGRGYEQYF.

Written as DNA, the CDR3 is TGTGCCAGCAGTGAAACCCCAGGGGGCCCCGGCACTGAAGCTTTCTTT. Its translation is CASSETPGGPGTEAFF. V is TRBV2 and J is TRBJ1-1; 8 positions agree with TRBD1. V dropped 2 bases and J dropped 4; count of bases not matched to a gene: 9. The CDR3 is 16 residues long. CDR1 and CDR2 (germline): SNHLY, FYNNEI.

The chain carries TRBV7-9 and TRBJ2-7; a weak D match, TRBD2 (6 bases). Germline CDR1 SEHNR, CDR2 FQNEAQ (reference sequence). The V gene lost 5 bases and the J gene lost 0 bases, with 23 bases spanning the gap. The CDR3 has 18 residues. This chain's CDR3 is CASSLRPTSQALSYEQYF. CDR3 bases: TGTGCCAGCAGCCTCCGACCGACTAGTCAGGCACTCTCCTACGAGCAGTACTTC.

This chain joins TRBV2 and TRBJ1-3; D unresolved. CDR3 length: 15 residues. Trimming stripped 4 bases from V and 0 bases from J, with 10 bases between. Germline assignment: CDR1 SNHLY and CDR2 FYNNEI. DNA of the CDR3: TGTGCCAGCAGTGCGCAGGCGATCTCTGGAAACACCATATATTTT. Translated, it gives CASSAQAISGNTIYF.

The chain combines TRBV4-3 with TRBJ2-1; 9 nucleotides match TRBD1. CDR1 and CDR2 from the germline V gene are LGHNA and YSLEER. After removal of 0 bases from V and 3 bases from J, the junction contained 3 bases not matched to a gene. CDR3 size: 16 residues. CDR3 sequence: CASSQDDRGGYNEQFF. Written as DNA, the CDR3 is TGCGCCAGCAGCCAAGATGACAGGGGGGGCTACAATGAGCAGTTCTTC.

V and J are TRBV5-1 and TRBJ2-7; weak D call: TRBD2 (5 bases). Per germline, CDR1 SGHRS and CDR2 YFSETQ. CDR3 size: 13 residues. V gave up 4 bases and J gave up 2 bases, with 10 bases separating them. The CDR3 coding sequence is TGCGCCAGCAGCATAACAGCGGCCTACGAGCAGTACTTC. It yields the protein CASSITAAYEQYF. The full variable domain, in which reference TRBV5-1 and TRBJ2-7 provide the parts outside the CDR3, is KAGVTQTPRYLIKTRGQQVTLSCSPISGHRSVSWYQQTPGQGLQFLFEYFSETQRNKGNFPGRFSGRQFSNSRSEMNVSTLELGDSALYLCASSITAAYEQYFGPGTRLTVT.

V and J are TRBV5-4 and TRBJ1-6, with 8 bases identical to TRBD1. CDR1 and CDR2 from the germline V gene are SGHNT and YYREEE (reference sequence). The junction had 17 bases not matched to a gene; V was cut back by 6 bases and J by 9 bases. CDR3 length equals 17 residues. For the CDR3, the DNA is TGTGCCAGCACCCCCGGGGGAGGGGACAGGTTTACTTCACCCCTCCACTTT. Translation gives CASTPGGGDRFTSPLHF.

V is TRBV6-5 and J is TRBJ1-2, with 11 bases that match TRBD1. The V and J ends lost 6 bases and 6 bases, in that order; junction bases with no gene match: 6. This CDR3 comprises 14 residues. The germline V gene encodes CDR1 MNHEY and CDR2 SVGAGI. CDR3 nucleotide sequence: TGTGCCAGCAGCTTCGCGGGACAGGGGGATGGCTACACCTTC. It codes for CASSFAGQGDGYTF.

Comments on this clone: The same CDR3 also results from other DNA sequences found in this sample. The rearrangement joins TRBV5-1 to TRBJ2-3; 8 nucleotides align to TRBD1. This CDR3 is built from 14 residues. V lost 4 bases and J lost 5; bases outside the gene matches: 6. The germline V gene encodes CDR1 SGHRS and CDR2 YFSETQ. The CDR3 bases are TGCGCCAGCAGCCCCGGACAGGGTGGAGATACGCAGTATTTT. Its protein is CASSPGQGGDTQYF.

This clone was seen just once. V usage is TRBV4-1 and J usage is TRBJ2-7; tentatively, D is TRBD2 (5 bases). The V and J ends lost 4 bases and 3 bases respectively, with 13 bases between them. This CDR3 contains 14 residues. Germline V gene data show CDR1 as MGHRA and CDR2 as YSYEKL. Here the CDR3 DNA reads TGCGCCAGCAGCCCTCTCGGAGGTCGCTACGAGCAGTACTTC. This translates into CASSPLGGRYEQYF.

This clone has only a few counts. The gene calls are TRBV18 and TRBJ1-4; perhaps TRBD1 as D (5 bases). Germline CDR1 is KGHSH and CDR2 is LQKENI. This CDR3 has 13 residues. Trimming cost V 3 bases and J 13 bases, with 15 bases left between them. CDR3 loop: CASSPPLRGRLFF. Here the CDR3 DNA reads TGTGCCAGCTCACCCCCTTTAAGGGGTAGACTGTTTTTT.

The chain links TRBV5-1 to TRBJ2-3; maybe TRBD2 (7 bases). V lost 0 bases, J lost 3 bases, and 14 bases lay in between. This CDR3 has 16 amino acids. CDR1 SGHRS and CDR2 YFSETQ come from the germline V gene. The CDR3 region is CASSLGGLAETDTQYF. CDR3 sequence (DNA): TGCGCCAGCAGCTTGGGGGGGCTAGCGGAAACAGATACGCAGTATTTT.

The chain employs TRBV6-4 and TRBJ2-1, with no clear D. The CDR3 covers 13 residues. The germline V and J ends were trimmed by 0 bases and 7 bases, with 7 bases remaining between them. CDR1 and CDR2 from the germline V gene are MRHNA and SNTAGT. The CDR3: CASSDSPQNEQFF. For the CDR3, the DNA is TGTGCCAGCAGTGACTCTCCCCAAAATGAGCAGTTCTTC.

Points on this clone: It is unclear where the CDR3 begins or ends on the DNA, so no DNA is shown, and the CDR3 is as TCRdb lists it. This sequence joins TRBV6-5 and TRBJ1-2. The CDR3 has 16 amino acids, counting both end residues. In germline, CDR1 is MNHEY, CDR2 SVGAGI. CDR3 loop: CASSSSGSGGAYGYTF.

This rearrangement joins TRBV5-6 to TRBJ2-5; D is perhaps TRBD2 (5 bases). This CDR3 contains 13 residues. V shed 5 bases and J shed 1 base, with 9 bases lying between them. CDR1 and CDR2 from the germline V gene are SGHDT and YYEEEE. The CDR3 protein is CASSYGIQETQYF. The CDR3 bases are TGTGCCAGCAGTTACGGGATCCAAGAGACCCAGTACTTC.

The chain joins TRBV28 to TRBJ2-7; weak D call: TRBD1 (5 bases). Germline CDR1 MDHEN, CDR2 SYDVKM. The CDR3 is made up of 13 amino acids. Between the trimmed V and J ends, which lost 3 bases and 5 bases, there was a span of 11 bases. CDR3 bases: TGTGCCAGCAGTTTCTTCAGGGTCGACGAGCAGTACTTC. Translating gives CASSFFRVDEQYF.